The count of the clone carrying this T cell receptor beta chain is one. Germline V gene data show CDR1 as SQVTM and CDR2 as ANQGSEA. Trimming removed 4 bases from V and 3 bases from J; junction bases left unmatched: 6. This CDR3 is 14 amino acids long. This sample was included in a study of control samples from healthy donors and cancer patients. TCRdb's table, derived via immunoSEQ multiplex PCR, lists solely in-frame clones and lacks some. Found here are some 70,000 clones, around 80% of them singletons; the top ten hold about a sixth. Source material: blood. The TCR comes from a man aged 55 to 70 in good health. The chain recombines TRBV29-1 with TRBJ1-5; 7 bases map to TRBD1. The CDR3: CSVGTGTDNQPQHF. CDR3 DNA sequence: TGCAGCGTTGGCACCGGGACAGACAATCAGCCCCAGCATTTT.